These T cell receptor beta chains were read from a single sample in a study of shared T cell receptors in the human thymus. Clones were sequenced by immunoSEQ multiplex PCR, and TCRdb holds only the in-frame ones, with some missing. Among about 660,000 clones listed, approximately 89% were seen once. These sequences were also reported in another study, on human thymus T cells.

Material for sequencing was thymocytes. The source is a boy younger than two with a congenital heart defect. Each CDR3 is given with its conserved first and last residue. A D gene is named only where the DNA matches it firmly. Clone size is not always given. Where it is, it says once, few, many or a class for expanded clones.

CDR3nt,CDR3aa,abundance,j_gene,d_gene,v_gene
TGTGCCAGCAGTGTCGCAGGTGACAGGGGCTACAATGAGCAGTTCTTC,CASSVAGDRGYNEQFF,once,TRBJ2-1,TRBD1,TRBV27
TGTGCCAGCAGCTCCAACGACAGGGGAAAGAATTCACCCCTCCACTTT,CASSSNDRGKNSPLHF,.,TRBJ1-6,TRBD1,TRBV5-6
TGTGCCAGCAGTGGGGGACAGGGACTCACCGAGCAGTACTTC,CASSGGQGLTEQYF,.,TRBJ2-7,TRBD1,TRBV2
TGTGCCAGCAGCTATGAGGGACAGGAGAGCGCTGAAGCTTTCTTT,CASSYEGQESAEAFF,.,TRBJ1-1,TRBD1,TRBV7-9
TGTGCCAGCAGTTTAATCGTGGGGAAGGGGGCAGATACGCAGTATTTT,CASSLIVGKGADTQYF,.,TRBJ2-3,.,TRBV28
TGTGCCAGCAGTGAAGTCCTGGGGCAGACTCGAAACACCATATATTTT,CASSEVLGQTRNTIYF,.,TRBJ1-3,.,TRBV6-1
TGTGCCAGTAAGAGTCGGGGAACGCGAGAAGCTTTCTTT,CASKSRGTREAFF,.,TRBJ1-1,.,TRBV2
TGTGCCAGTACCCGACAGGACTTAAACTATGGCTACACCTTC,CASTRQDLNYGYTF,.,TRBJ1-2,.,TRBV19
TGTGCCAGCAGCAAACCGACAGGCACTCCGGTCTACGAGCAGTACTTC,CASSKPTGTPVYEQYF,.,TRBJ2-7,.,TRBV11-2
TGTGCCAGCAGTGAGCCCGGGGGGTATCCCTACGAGCAGTACTTC,CASSEPGGYPYEQYF,once,TRBJ2-7,TRBD2,TRBV2
TGTGCCAGCTCACCTACCGCGGACAGGGGATTAGCAGATACGCAGTATTTT,CASSPTADRGLADTQYF,.,TRBJ2-3,TRBD1,TRBV18
TGTGCCAGCAGCCATCGCGGGGGATCAGAGACCCAGTACTTC,CASSHRGGSETQYF,.,TRBJ2-5,TRBD2,TRBV11-2
TGTGCCAGCAGCCCAAGCGGGACTAGCAGGAAAGAGACCCAGTACTTC,CASSPSGTSRKETQYF,.,TRBJ2-5,TRBD2,TRBV5-5
TGTGCCAGCAGTCTAACCTCCGGGACAGAAAATTCACCCCTCCACTTT,CASSLTSGTENSPLHF,once,TRBJ1-6,TRBD1,TRBV27
TGTGCCAGCAGCTCCCACACCTGGACTAGCGGGACCTACGAGCAGTACTTC,CASSSHTWTSGTYEQYF,.,TRBJ2-7,TRBD2,TRBV7-2
TGTGCCAGCAGTGAAGCGGGTGTAGCTTTCTTT,CASSEAGVAFF,.,TRBJ1-1,.,TRBV25-1
TGTGCCAGCAGCCATGGACTTGAAGAGACCCAGTACTTC,CASSHGLEETQYF,.,TRBJ2-5,.,TRBV7-2
TGTGCCAGCAGTCGACAGGAAGAGACCCAGTACTTC,CASSRQEETQYF,.,TRBJ2-5,.,TRBV9
TGCGCCAGCAGCTTGGAGGTTGTGCGGACTAGCCCTTACAATGAGCAGTTCTTC,CASSLEVVRTSPYNEQFF,once,TRBJ2-1,TRBD2,TRBV5-1
TGTGCCAGCAGCCGCCGCATCTACCTCCGGGGGGACGATGGCTACACCTTC,CASSRRIYLRGDDGYTF,.,TRBJ1-2,.,TRBV28
TGTGCCAGCAGCTTAGCAACTGGCGGGAGGGGCTCCTACAATGAGCAGTTCTTC,CASSLATGGRGSYNEQFF,.,TRBJ2-1,TRBD2,TRBV7-9
TGTGCCAGCAGTCCCGGACCCCCGGACAGGGCTTTCACCGGGGAGCTGTTTTTT,CASSPGPPDRAFTGELFF,.,TRBJ2-2,TRBD1,TRBV6-8
TGTGCCAGCAGTGGGCCGGGACAGTTAATCTATGGCTACACCTTC,CASSGPGQLIYGYTF,.,TRBJ1-2,TRBD1,TRBV6-1
TGTGCCATAAAGGGACAGCCGAACACTGAAGCTTTCTTT,CAIKGQPNTEAFF,.,TRBJ1-1,TRBD1,TRBV28
TGTGCCGCCTCCCCTACAGGGTATCGCAACACCATATATTTT,CAASPTGYRNTIYF,few,TRBJ1-3,.,TRBV28